This T cell receptor (beta chain) was recorded in a study of cytomegalovirus exposure and HLA in healthy donors. The PCR ran on 60 Vbeta and 13 Jbeta primers. Profiled with immunoSEQ multiplex PCR; TCRdb holds only in-frame clones, not every one. Here the sample spans around 190,000 clones, less than 85% being singletons. Trimming took off 0 bases at V and 6 bases at J, with 7 bases between the two ends. Germline lookup yields CDR1 GTSNPN and CDR2 SVGIG (reference sequence). The CDR3 spans 12 residues. This TCR was sampled from a man aged 35-49 years in good health and CMV-seronegative. Sequencing was performed on PBMCs. V usage is TRBV30 and J usage is TRBJ2-3; D remains unclear. CDR3 loop: CAWSVQYDTQYF. The CDR3 nucleotides are TGTGCCTGGAGTGTACAATACGATACGCAGTATTTT.